The 17 T cell receptor beta chains in this list originate from one sample, sequenced in a study of cytomegalovirus exposure and HLA in healthy donors (TCRdb year 2017). Library preparation employed the immunoSEQ multiplex PCR assay. For the multiplex PCR, a mixture combining 60 forward primers for TCR Vbeta segments and 13 reverse primers for TCR Jbeta segments was used. TCRdb took over this immuneACCESS table, retaining in-frame rearrangements with V and J assigned. Such tables are incomplete; in checked studies, under half of the missing clones stem from an unresolved V gene, and the remainder is unexplained. Across this sample there are about 190,000 clones, with around 79% seen only once. Of the sample, roughly 1.4% is held by the ten largest clones. The sequenced sample was PBMCs. These receptors all stem from a woman between 45 and 65 years old in good health and CMV-seronegative.

The V and J genes are TRBV5-5 and TRBJ1-2, with TRBD1 matching over 10 bases. The CDR3 contains 16 residues. Germline V CDR1 and CDR2: SGHKS, YYEKEE (reference sequence). The V gene end was trimmed by 4 bases and the J gene end by 0 bases; junction bases not matched to a gene: 6. CDR3 region: CASSLTGTGANYGYTF. CDR3 nucleotides: TGTGCCAGCAGCCTGACCGGGACAGGGGCTAACTATGGCTACACCTTC. Full variable domain (remainder filled in from reference TRBV5-5 and TRBJ1-2): DAGVTQSPTHLIKTRGQQVTLRCSPISGHKSVSWYQQVLGQGPQFIFQYYEKEERGRGNFPDRFSARQFPNYSSELNVNALLLGDSALYLCASSLTGTGANYGYTFGSGTRLTVV.

The V gene is TRBV7-2, the J gene TRBJ2-5; a weak D match, TRBD2 (5 bases). Trimming cost V 0 bases and J 1 base, with 9 bases left between them. The CDR3 length is 15 residues. Germline loops: CDR1 SGHTA, CDR2 FQGNSA. The CDR3 nucleotides are TGTGCCAGCAGCTTAGCGCGGGCGACCCAAGAGACCCAGTACTTC. Translating it yields CASSLARATQETQYF.

Written as DNA, the CDR3 is TGTGCCAGCAGCCTTCCAGGTCAGCCCCAGCATTTT. Translated: CASSLPGQPQHF. This sequence joins TRBV7-2 and TRBJ1-5; no reliable D call. CDR3 length equals 12 residues. Germline-derived CDR1 and CDR2 are SGHTA and FQGNSA. Trimming took off 5 bases at V and 6 bases at J, with 8 bases between the two ends.

A word on this clone: One junction end disagrees with the germline gene, perhaps due to a read error. The rearrangement uses TRBV20-1 and TRBJ2-7, with 13 bases lining up with TRBD2. Germline lookup yields CDR1 DFQATT and CDR2 SNEGSKA (reference sequence). The CDR3 runs to 11 residues. CDR3 amino acids: CSAPGLAGRIF. The CDR3 region has the DNA TGCAGTGCTCCGGGACTAGCGGGACGAATTTTC.

The chain combines TRBV5-4 with TRBJ1-1; the D gene is possibly TRBD1 (6 bases). The CDR3 is 15 residues long. The V end was cut by 1 base, the J end by 4 bases, with 14 bases between. From germline, CDR1 is SGHNT and CDR2 YYREEE (reference sequence). The CDR3 sequence is CASSLMGGLGTEAFF. The CDR3 coding sequence is TGTGCCAGCAGCTTGATGGGGGGGCTCGGCACTGAAGCTTTCTTT. The full variable domain, rest sourced from reference TRBV5-4 and TRBJ1-1, is ETGVTQSPTHLIKTRGQQVTLRCSSQSGHNTVSWYQQALGQGPQFIFQYYREEENGRGNFPPRFSGLQFPNYSSELNVNALELDDSALYLCASSLMGGLGTEAFFGQGTRLTVV.

The chain combines TRBV28 with TRBJ2-1; possible D gene TRBD2, 5 bases. V was pared by 2 bases and J by 4 bases, with 12 bases between. The CDR3 loop spans 15 amino acids. Germline loops: CDR1 MDHEN, CDR2 SYDVKM. CDR3 DNA: TGTGCCAGCAGTTTAATGCCCCCGGGATACAATGAGCAGTTCTTC. Amino acid sequence: CASSLMPPGYNEQFF.

The genes are TRBV9 and TRBJ2-6, with no clear D. Germline CDR1 reads SGDLS; CDR2 reads YYNGEE. The V gene lost 4 bases and the J gene lost 4 bases, with 12 bases spanning the gap. The CDR3 has 15 residues. Written as DNA, the CDR3 is TGTGCCAGCAGCCCCCGGGTGAACGGGGCCAACGTCCTGACTTTC. It translates to CASSPRVNGANVLTF.

This chain uses TRBV18 with TRBJ2-2; the match to TRBD2 covers 9 bases. Unmatched junction bases numbered 4, after V lost 3 bases and J lost 5 bases. CDR1 is KGHSH and CDR2 is LQKENI in the germline V gene. The CDR3 totals 15 residues. The CDR3 protein is CASSPTSGLTGELFF. In nucleotides, the CDR3 is TGTGCCAGCTCACCGACTAGCGGTCTTACCGGGGAGCTGTTTTTT.

The chain has TRBV19 and TRBJ1-2; D unclear. Germline values: CDR1 LNHDA, CDR2 SQIVND (reference sequence). V lost 10 bases, J lost 4 bases, and 16 bases lay in between. The CDR3 totals 13 residues. The CDR3: CATSGGIIYGYTF. For the CDR3, the DNA is TGTGCCACATCAGGCGGGATTATCTATGGCTACACCTTC.

The chain employs TRBV18 and TRBJ1-2; D perhaps matches TRBD1 (5 bases). The length of the CDR3 is 23 residues. Trimming took 3 bases from V and 0 from J, leaving 35 bases between them. Germline CDR1 KGHSH, CDR2 LQKENI. Here the CDR3 DNA reads TGTGCCAGCTCACCTTTAGGAGGCGGGGCGGCCAAGAAGGGGCGTCCCGCTAACTATGGCTACACCTTC. As protein: CASSPLGGGAAKKGRPANYGYTF.

The J gene is TRBJ1-4, the V gene TRBV4-2; 9 nucleotides line up with TRBD1. The CDR3 is made up of 17 amino acids. Germline lookup yields CDR1 LGHNA and CDR2 YNFKEQ. The junction had 4 bases not matched to a gene; V was cut back by 1 base and J by 1 base. The CDR3: CASSQGYRGRTNEKLFF. For the CDR3, the DNA is TGTGCCAGCAGCCAAGGTTACAGGGGGCGAACTAATGAAAAACTGTTTTTT.

As to this clone: A junction boundary mismatches the germline segment, possibly from a read error. The chain has TRBV5-1 and TRBJ2-7, with D possibly matching TRBD1 (5 bases). CDR3 length equals 12 residues. The germline V gene encodes CDR1 SGHRS and CDR2 YFSETQ. This chain's CDR3 is CASSFDRMLPDF. In nucleotides, the CDR3 is TGCGCCAGCAGCTTTGACAGAATGCTTCCAGACTTC. Filled out from reference TRBV5-1 and TRBJ2-7, the complete variable domain reads KAGVTQTPRYLIKTRGQQVTLSCSPISGHRSVSWYQQTPGQGLQFLFEYFSETQRNKGNFPGRFSGRQFSNSRSEMNVSTLELGDSALYLCASSFDRMLPDFGPGTRLTVT.

The J gene is TRBJ2-5, the V gene TRBV10-3; D not resolved. The V and J ends lost 2 bases and 11 bases respectively, with 9 bases between them. Germline values: CDR1 ENHRY, CDR2 SYGVKD. There are 11 residues in the CDR3. The CDR3 spells CAISEGSQQYF. CDR3 bases: TGTGCCATCAGTGAGGGGTCACAGCAGTACTTC.

J is TRBJ1-1 and V is TRBV10-3; D remains unclear. Germline CDR1 reads ENHRY; CDR2 reads SYGVKD. CDR3 size: 14 residues. V lost 4 bases and J lost 1, with 10 bases in between. The CDR3 loop reads CAISGPGRNTEAFF. CDR3 nucleotide sequence: TGTGCCATCAGTGGCCCGGGTAGGAACACTGAAGCTTTCTTT.

J is TRBJ1-2 and V is TRBV7-8; 8 nucleotides align to TRBD1. This CDR3 has 15 residues. Germline-derived CDR1 and CDR2 are SGHVS and FQNEAQ. V lost 1 base and J lost 6; bases outside the gene matches: 7. The CDR3 protein is CASSLGAGGANGYTF. The CDR3 DNA follows: TGTGCCAGCAGCTTAGGGGCAGGGGGCGCTAATGGCTACACCTTC.

This rearrangement joins TRBV7-9 to TRBJ1-2; 9 positions agree with TRBD1. Per the germline V gene, CDR1 is SEHNR and CDR2 is FQNEAQ (reference sequence). The CDR3 length is 15 residues. The trim removed 5 bases at V and 3 bases at J, leaving 7 bases unmatched. CDR3 region: CASSLGQGWDYGYTF. The CDR3 DNA reads TGTGCCAGCAGCCTGGGACAGGGATGGGACTATGGCTACACCTTC.

The genes are TRBV5-1 and TRBJ2-3, with D hard to call. This CDR3 spans 16 amino acids. The germline CDR1 and CDR2 sequences are SGHRS and YFSETQ. The V and J ends lost 0 bases and 1 base respectively, with 12 bases between them. The CDR3 reads CASSLALRGGTDTQYF. CDR3 sequence (DNA): TGCGCCAGCAGCTTGGCCCTAAGAGGTGGCACAGATACGCAGTATTTT.